The present T cell receptor beta chain was sequenced within a study of early T cells in non-severe SARS-CoV-2 infection. Study-wide background: Sequencing of unsorted whole blood was done on bulk RNA, leaving chains unpaired.

Trimming pared 3 bases from V and 5 bases from J, leaving 10 bases between. The CDR3 covers 13 residues. Germline V CDR1 and CDR2: SGHDN, FVKESK. Findings of the study overall: Matching results from VDJdb favored anti-spike CD8 responses, leaving private and CD4 specificities undetected.

Attachment of unique molecular identifiers was made to individual cDNA molecules. One entry per CDR3 protein, called by TCRdb with MiXCR from the 5' RACE reads. The table shows about 27,000 distinct CDR3 sequences, with about 5% occurring only once. This clonotype was counted at least ten times. Its antigen is undetermined. The sequence was obtained from an adult who was a healthcare worker with PCR-confirmed SARS-CoV-2 infection or an uninfected control (not recorded which). The specimen was whole blood. The rearrangement joins TRBV14 to TRBJ1-1, with a weak D call TRBD1 (6 bases). The CDR3 region is CASSQRGRTEAFF. CDR3 coding DNA: TGTGCCAGCAGCCAGAGGGGGAGGACTGAAGCTTTCTTT.